This passage covers 9 T cell receptor beta chains from one sample sequenced in a study of T cell clusters in autoimmune cytopenias (dated by TCRdb to about 2019). Instrument on record: Illumina MiSeq. To amplify TRB rearrangements, a touch-down multiplex PCR protocol was run with the TRB-A and TRB-B primer pools combined in a single tube. TCRdb reprocessed the reads, reporting each CDR3 protein sequence once and no DNA. The sample's own table lists 7,800 or so distinct CDR3 sequences. Of the sample, 15% to 20% falls within the top ten clones. Per sample, 250 ng of peripheral blood genomic DNA, about 38,000 genome equivalents, was used for TRB amplification. The specimen sequenced was peripheral blood. These receptors came from a human donor with an autoimmune cytopenia or autoimmune hepatitis (not recorded which).

This chain links TRBV6-1 with TRBJ2-7; TCRdb names TRBD1, which stays unverified in the absence of DNA. Per the germline V gene, CDR1 is MNHNS and CDR2 is SASEGT. The CDR3 extends over 16 amino acids. The CDR3 loop is CASREYMGNPGREQYF.

This chain uses TRBV27 with TRBJ1-5. This CDR3 spans 17 amino acids. Germline CDR1 is MNHEY and CDR2 is SMNVEV (reference sequence). The CDR3 sequence: CASSLYSPDVMVRPQHF.

The V call is TRBV11-2, the J call TRBJ2-2; TCRdb reports TRBD1, a call that lacks DNA to check it against. Germline CDR1 and CDR2: SGHAT and FQNNGV. The CDR3 consists of 17 residues. The CDR3 sequence is CASSQRPGPTNTGELFF. Filled out from reference TRBV11-2 and TRBJ2-2, the complete variable domain reads EAGVAQSPRYKIIEKRQSVAFWCNPISGHATLYWYQQILGQGPKLLIQFQNNGVVDDSQLPKDRFSAERLKGVDSTLKIQPAKLEDSAVYLCASSQRPGPTNTGELFFGEGSRLTVL.

The chain is built from TRBV13 and TRBJ1-1; no DNA is available, so the TRBD1 call from TCRdb remains unchecked. The CDR3 runs 15 residues. The germline CDR1 and CDR2 sequences are PRHDT and FYEKMQ (reference sequence). CDR3 protein: CASSFEGAPDTEAFF.

The CDR3 region is CASSLGRDYEQYF. The chain joins TRBV12-3 or TRBV12-4 to TRBJ2-7. CDR3 length: 13 amino acids.

This rearrangement joins TRBV19 to TRBJ1-3. The CDR3 runs to 15 residues. Germline V gives CDR1 LNHDA, CDR2 SQIVND (reference sequence). The CDR3 loop reads CASSIPGNSGNTIYF.

The chain employs TRBV11-2 and TRBJ2-7; the D call from TCRdb, TRBD1, cannot be confirmed without DNA. The CDR3 runs to 14 residues. Germline CDR1 reads SGHAT; CDR2 reads FQNNGV. The CDR3 reads CASRLGQNSYEQYF.

The chain uses TRBV5-4 and TRBJ2-1; the D call of TRBD1 rests on TCRdb alone, since no DNA is present to check it. There are 15 residues in the CDR3. The germline CDR1 and CDR2 sequences are SGHNT and YYREEE (reference sequence). The CDR3 here is CASIQGGTSYNEQFF.

This clonotype counts as large (0.1 to 1%) by frequency. This chain links TRBV6-5 with TRBJ1-1; the D call of TRBD1 rests on TCRdb alone, since no DNA is present to check it. The length of the CDR3 is 14 residues. The germline V gene encodes CDR1 MNHEY and CDR2 SVGAGI. The chain's CDR3 is CASRSRDSYTEAFF.